The 2 T cell receptor beta chains given below trace back to one sample, sequenced in a study of CD4+ T cells in melanoma (dated by TCRdb to between 2021 and 2022). Library generation was performed with the immunoSEQ multiplex PCR assay. TCRdb mirrors the immuneACCESS table, restricted to in-frame sequences. Some clones are absent from its copies; in checked studies, under half trace to an unresolved V gene, and the reason for the others is unknown. This sample holds about 50,000 clones; roughly nine tenths were observed only once. The ten largest make up about 10% of the sample. Sequencing was performed on peripheral blood. These receptors originate from a human donor with melanoma.

This chain joins TRBV7-2 and TRBJ2-7; possible D gene TRBD2, 5 bases. The CDR3 is made up of 12 amino acids. V was pared by 0 bases and J by 6 bases, with 6 bases between. Germline V CDR1 and CDR2: SGHTA, FQGNSA. CDR3 amino acids: CASSLAGSEQYF. In DNA form, the CDR3 reads TGTGCCAGCAGCTTAGCAGGGAGCGAGCAGTACTTC.

This clone was found once. The chain carries TRBV2 and TRBJ2-1; TRBD1 aligns across 7 bases. The germline V gene encodes CDR1 SNHLY and CDR2 FYNNEI. Trimming cost V 6 bases and J 5 bases; bases outside gene matches: 7. The CDR3 is 14 amino acids. The CDR3: CASRPNTGDNEQFF. In nucleotides, the CDR3 is TGTGCCAGCAGGCCCAACACAGGGGACAATGAGCAGTTCTTC.